This T cell receptor (beta chain) stems from a study of blood T cell repertoires in COVID-19 (dated by TCRdb to 2018 to 2020). Broadly, across the study: Collaborator samples came from the United States, Italy and Spain and covered acute and convalescent phases of COVID-19. Subjects who had been exposed to COVID-19, were actively infected with it, or had recovered from it provided the deeply sampled blood TCRbeta repertoires that made up the dataset. Where available, HLA class I and class II types were obtained from metadata supplied by the sample provider rather than from assay-based typing. Sample metadata almost always included a de-identified subject ID, COVID-19 status, age in years and sex. The repertoires were made available in a free public database intended to serve as a resource for research on the immune response to SARS-CoV-2. The samples were drawn from two sources: the first 160 participants of the ongoing ImmuneRACE study, and 1,200 or so subjects contributed by 6 global collaborators. The prospective study material was composed of cDNA or gDNA derived from T cells, B-cell-depleted T cells, or PBMCs. The full study reports these points: Clinical and demographic metadata were provided uncurated, with the amount varying by source and participant.

Remarks on this clone: The clone's antigen remains unknown. Qualities for individual bases were not recorded, and no much larger clone is one base off.

One collaborating source in Seattle enrolled patients while the patients were actively infected and followed the patients over time throughout the course of disease. Each collaborating institution followed its own protocols to collect whole blood in K2EDTA tubes. For TCRbeta analysis, collaborators shipped samples in one of three forms: frozen whole blood, isolated PBMCs, or DNA extracted from either of those sample types. Trimming removed 8 bases from V and 0 bases from J, leaving 8 bases between the germline ends. The CDR3 numbers 12 residues from cysteine through phenylalanine. The entry retains the CDR3 DNA only, 36 bases that are in frame from base 1. The germline V gene gives CDR1 as MNHEY and CDR2 as SVGAGI. The immunoSEQ Assay, a bias-controlled multiplex PCR, was used to amplify TCRbeta CDR3 regions from genomic DNA. The published analysis was carried out like this. Nucleated cell counts per sample were estimated from amplification of reference gene primers within the assay. To quantify the absolute abundance of each unique TCRbeta CDR3 rearrangement, sequence reads were collapsed and filtered. For each sample, productive Simpson clonality was calculated by taking the square root of Simpson's diversity index across productive rearrangements. Held by TCRdb, this immuneACCESS table contains in-frame sequences only and omits some clones. Under half of the omission traces to an unresolved V gene where checked; the cause of the rest is unknown. The D gene and trimming were derived from the DNA, and the V and J assignments and clone size from that table. The sample yields about 480,000 clones; approximately 92% were counted once. Approximately 0.9% of the sample is held by the ten biggest clonotypes.

The sequence derives from a man between 18 and 29 years old with COVID-19, enrolled during active disease. Sequenced: peripheral blood. The rearrangement joined TRBV6-5 to TRBJ2-7; the D gene remains uncertain. The CDR3 protein sequence reads: CASGISSYEQYF. The nucleotide sequence reads TGTGCCAGCGGTATTAGCTCCTACGAGCAGTACTTC.